In its sample, the clone carrying this TCR beta chain was seen a few times. As TCR cDNA was made by 5'RACE template switching, a universal primer site and UMIs were added. Via MiXCR, TCRdb re-called the 5' RACE reads, giving one row per CDR3 protein. Of 150,000 to 200,000 distinct CDR3 sequences listed, roughly 9.6% are singletons. The sample belongs to a study of T cells after yellow fever vaccination. The CDR3 covers 15 residues. V was clipped by 4 bases and J by 4 bases; unmatched bases: 7. The germline V gene has CDR1 SGDLS and CDR2 YYNGEE. The sample was CD8+ T cells sorted from PBMCs, taken 15 days after the yellow fever booster vaccination. The chain joins TRBV9 to TRBJ2-2, with 7 bases matching TRBD2. The clonotype comes from a man between 18 and 35 years old who received the YFV17D yellow fever vaccine. As DNA, the CDR3 is TGTGCCAGCAGCTCAGGACTAGGCGGCACCGGGGAGCTGTTTTTT. Residues: CASSSGLGGTGELFF.